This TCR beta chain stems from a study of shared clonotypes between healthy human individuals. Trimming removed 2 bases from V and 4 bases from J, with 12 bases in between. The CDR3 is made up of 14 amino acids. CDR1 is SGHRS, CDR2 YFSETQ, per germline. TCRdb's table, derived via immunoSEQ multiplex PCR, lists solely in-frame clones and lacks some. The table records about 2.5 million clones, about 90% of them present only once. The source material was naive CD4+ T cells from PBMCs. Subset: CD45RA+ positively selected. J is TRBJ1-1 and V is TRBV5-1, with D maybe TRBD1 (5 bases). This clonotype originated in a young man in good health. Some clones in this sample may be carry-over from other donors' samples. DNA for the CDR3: TGCGCCAGCAGCTTCACCAGTCAGGGCACTGAAGCTTTCTTT. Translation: CASSFTSQGTEAFF.